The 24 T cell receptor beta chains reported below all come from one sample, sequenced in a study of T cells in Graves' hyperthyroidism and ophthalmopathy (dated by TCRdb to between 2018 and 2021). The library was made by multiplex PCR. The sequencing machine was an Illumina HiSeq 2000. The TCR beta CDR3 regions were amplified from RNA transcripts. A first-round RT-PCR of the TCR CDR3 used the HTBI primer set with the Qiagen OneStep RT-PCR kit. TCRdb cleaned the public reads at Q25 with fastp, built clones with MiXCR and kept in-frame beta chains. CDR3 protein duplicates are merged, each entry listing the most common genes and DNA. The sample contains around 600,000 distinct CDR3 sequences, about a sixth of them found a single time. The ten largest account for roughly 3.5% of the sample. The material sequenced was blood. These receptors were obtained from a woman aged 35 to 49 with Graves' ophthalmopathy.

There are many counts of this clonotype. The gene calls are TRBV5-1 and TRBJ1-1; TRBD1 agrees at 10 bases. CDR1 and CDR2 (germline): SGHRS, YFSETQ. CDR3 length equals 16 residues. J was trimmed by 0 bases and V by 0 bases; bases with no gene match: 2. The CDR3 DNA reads TGCGCCAGCAGCTTGGGGGGGACAGGGGTGAACACTGAAGCTTTCTTT. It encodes CASSLGGTGVNTEAFF.

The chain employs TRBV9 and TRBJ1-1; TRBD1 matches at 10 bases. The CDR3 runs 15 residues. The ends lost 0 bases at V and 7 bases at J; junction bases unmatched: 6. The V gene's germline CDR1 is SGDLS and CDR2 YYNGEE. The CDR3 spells CASSVVGQGMGEAFF. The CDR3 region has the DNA TGTGCCAGCAGCGTAGTGGGACAGGGGATGGGTGAAGCTTTCTTT.

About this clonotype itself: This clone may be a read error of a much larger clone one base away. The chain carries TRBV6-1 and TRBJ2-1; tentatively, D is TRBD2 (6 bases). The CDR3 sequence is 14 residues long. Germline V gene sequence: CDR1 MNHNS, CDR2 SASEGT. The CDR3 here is CASSKEGSYDEQFF. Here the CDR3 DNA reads TGTGCCAGCAGTAAGGAGGGGTCCTACGATGAGCAGTTCTTC.

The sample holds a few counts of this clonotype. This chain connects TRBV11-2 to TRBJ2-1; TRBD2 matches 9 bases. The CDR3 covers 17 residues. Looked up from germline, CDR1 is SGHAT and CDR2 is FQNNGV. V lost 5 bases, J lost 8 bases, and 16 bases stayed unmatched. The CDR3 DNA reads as TGTGCCAGCAGCCCTAGGACTAGCGTCTACAAATGGGATGAGCAGTTCTTC. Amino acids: CASSPRTSVYKWDEQFF.

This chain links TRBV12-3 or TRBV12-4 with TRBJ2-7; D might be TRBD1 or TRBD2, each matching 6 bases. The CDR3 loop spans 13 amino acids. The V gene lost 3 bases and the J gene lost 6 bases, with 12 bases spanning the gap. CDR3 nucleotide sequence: TGTGCCAGCAGTTTGGAGGGACACCTCGAGCAGTACTTC. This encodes CASSLEGHLEQYF.

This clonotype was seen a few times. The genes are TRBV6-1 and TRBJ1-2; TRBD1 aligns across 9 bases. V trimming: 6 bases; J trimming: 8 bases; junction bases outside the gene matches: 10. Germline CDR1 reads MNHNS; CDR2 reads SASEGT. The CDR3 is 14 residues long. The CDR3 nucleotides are TGTGCCAGCAGGGAGGACAGGGGAAGAGACGGCTACACCTTC. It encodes CASREDRGRDGYTF.

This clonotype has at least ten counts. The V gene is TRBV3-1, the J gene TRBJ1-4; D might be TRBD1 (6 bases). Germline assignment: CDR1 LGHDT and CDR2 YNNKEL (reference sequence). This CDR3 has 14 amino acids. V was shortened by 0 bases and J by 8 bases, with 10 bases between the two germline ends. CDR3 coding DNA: TGTGCCAGCAGCCAAGATACAGGGTGGGAAAAACTGTTTTTT. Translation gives CASSQDTGWEKLFF. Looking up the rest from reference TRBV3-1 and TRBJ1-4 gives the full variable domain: DTAVSQTPKYLVTQMGNDKSIKCEQNLGHDTMYWYKQDSKKFLKIMFSYNNKELIINETVPNRFSPKSPDKAHLNLHINSLELGDSAVYFCASSQDTGWEKLFFGSGTQLSVL.

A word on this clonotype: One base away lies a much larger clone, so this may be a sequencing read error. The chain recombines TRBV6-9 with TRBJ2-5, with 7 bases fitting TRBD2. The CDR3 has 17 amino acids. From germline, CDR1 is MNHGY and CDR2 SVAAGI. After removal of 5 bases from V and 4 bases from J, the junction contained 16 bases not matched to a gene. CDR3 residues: CASSTIRPGGGRETQYF. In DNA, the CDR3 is TGTGCCAGCAGTACTATTCGGCCGGGAGGAGGGAGAGAGACCCAGTACTTC.

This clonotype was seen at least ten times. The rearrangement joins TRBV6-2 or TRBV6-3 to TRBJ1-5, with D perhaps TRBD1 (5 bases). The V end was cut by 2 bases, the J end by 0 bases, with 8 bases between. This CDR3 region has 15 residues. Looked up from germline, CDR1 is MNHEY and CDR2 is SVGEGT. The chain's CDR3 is CASSYGGYSNQPQHF. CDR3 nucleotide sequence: TGTGCCAGCAGTTACGGGGGATATAGCAATCAGCCCCAGCATTTT.

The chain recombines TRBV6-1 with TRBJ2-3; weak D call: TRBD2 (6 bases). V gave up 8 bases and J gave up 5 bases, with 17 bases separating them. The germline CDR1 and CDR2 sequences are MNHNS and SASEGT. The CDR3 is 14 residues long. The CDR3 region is CASLGSGSLDTQYF. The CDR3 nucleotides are TGTGCCAGCTTGGGTAGCGGCAGTTTAGATACGCAGTATTTT.

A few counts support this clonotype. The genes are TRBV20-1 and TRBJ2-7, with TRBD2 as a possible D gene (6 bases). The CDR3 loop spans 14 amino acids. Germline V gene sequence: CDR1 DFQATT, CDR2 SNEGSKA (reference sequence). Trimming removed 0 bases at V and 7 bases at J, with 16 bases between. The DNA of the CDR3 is TGCAGTGCTAGAGATGACGGGAGCAGTGGAGAGCAGTACTTC. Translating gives CSARDDGSSGEQYF.

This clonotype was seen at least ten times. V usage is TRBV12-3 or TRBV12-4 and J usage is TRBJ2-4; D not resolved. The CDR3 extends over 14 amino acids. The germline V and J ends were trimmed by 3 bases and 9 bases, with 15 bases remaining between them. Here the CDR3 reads CASSLKDTTSIQYF. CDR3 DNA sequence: TGTGCCAGCAGTTTGAAGGATACGACCAGCATTCAGTACTTC.

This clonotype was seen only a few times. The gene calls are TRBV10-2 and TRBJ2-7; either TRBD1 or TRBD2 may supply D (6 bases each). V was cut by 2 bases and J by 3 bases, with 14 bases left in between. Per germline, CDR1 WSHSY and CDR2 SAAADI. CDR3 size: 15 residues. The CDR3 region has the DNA TGCGCCAGCAGTGAGCACTCGGGGGCTATCTACGAGCAGTACTTC. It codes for CASSEHSGAIYEQYF.

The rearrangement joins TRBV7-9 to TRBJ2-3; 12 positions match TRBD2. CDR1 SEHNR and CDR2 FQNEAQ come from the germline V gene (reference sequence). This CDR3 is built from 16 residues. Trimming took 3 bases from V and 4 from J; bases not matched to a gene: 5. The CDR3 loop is CASSFLAGGPSDTQYF. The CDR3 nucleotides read TGTGCCAGCAGCTTCCTAGCGGGGGGGCCCTCAGATACGCAGTATTTT.

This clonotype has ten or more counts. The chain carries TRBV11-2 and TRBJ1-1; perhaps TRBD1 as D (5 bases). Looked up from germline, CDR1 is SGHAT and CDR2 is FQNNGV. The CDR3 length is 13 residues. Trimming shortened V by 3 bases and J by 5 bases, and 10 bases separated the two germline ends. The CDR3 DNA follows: TGTGCCAGCAGCTTGGGGGGGAGAACTGAAGCTTTCTTT. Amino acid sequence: CASSLGGRTEAFF.

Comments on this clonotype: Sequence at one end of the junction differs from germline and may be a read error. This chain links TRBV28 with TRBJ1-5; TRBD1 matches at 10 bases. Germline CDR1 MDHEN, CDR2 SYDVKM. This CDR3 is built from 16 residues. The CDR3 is CANSLGTGVGNQPQHF. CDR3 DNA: TGTGCCAACAGTTTAGGGACAGGGGTGGGCAATCAGCCCCAGCATTTT.

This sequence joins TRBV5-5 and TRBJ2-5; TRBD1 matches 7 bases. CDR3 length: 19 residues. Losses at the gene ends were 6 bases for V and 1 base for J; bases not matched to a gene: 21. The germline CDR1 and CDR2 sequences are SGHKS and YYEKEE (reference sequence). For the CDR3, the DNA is TGTGCCAGCATGGTCTGTAACATTGTGGGGACAGTGGGCCAAGAGACCCAGTACTTC. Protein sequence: CASMVCNIVGTVGQETQYF.

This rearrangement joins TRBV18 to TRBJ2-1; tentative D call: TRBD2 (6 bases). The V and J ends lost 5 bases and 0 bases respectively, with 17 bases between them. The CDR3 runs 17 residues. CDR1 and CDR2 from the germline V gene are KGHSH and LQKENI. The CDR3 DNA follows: TGTGCCAGCTCAGCTGGGACTCCATCAAGCTCCTACAATGAGCAGTTCTTC. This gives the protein CASSAGTPSSSYNEQFF.

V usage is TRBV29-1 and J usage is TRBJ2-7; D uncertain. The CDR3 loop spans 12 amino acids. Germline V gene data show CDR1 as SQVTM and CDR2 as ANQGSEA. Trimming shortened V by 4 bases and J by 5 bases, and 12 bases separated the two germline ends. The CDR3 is CSVADVRNEQYF. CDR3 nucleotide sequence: TGCAGCGTTGCGGACGTCCGCAACGAGCAGTACTTC.

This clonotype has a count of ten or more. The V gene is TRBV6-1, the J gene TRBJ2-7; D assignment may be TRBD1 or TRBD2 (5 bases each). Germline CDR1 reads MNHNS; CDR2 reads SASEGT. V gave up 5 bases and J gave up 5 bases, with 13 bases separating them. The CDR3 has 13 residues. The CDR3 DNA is TGTGCCAGCAGTAGGGACGGGCGGAACGAGCAGTACTTC. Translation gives CASSRDGRNEQYF.

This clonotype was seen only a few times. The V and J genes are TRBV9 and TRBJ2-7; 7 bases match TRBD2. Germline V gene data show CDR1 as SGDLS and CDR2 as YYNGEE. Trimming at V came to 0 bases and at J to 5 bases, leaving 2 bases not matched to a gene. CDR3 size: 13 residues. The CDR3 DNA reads TGTGCCAGCAGCGTAGGGACTAGACACGAGCAGTACTTC. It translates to CASSVGTRHEQYF.

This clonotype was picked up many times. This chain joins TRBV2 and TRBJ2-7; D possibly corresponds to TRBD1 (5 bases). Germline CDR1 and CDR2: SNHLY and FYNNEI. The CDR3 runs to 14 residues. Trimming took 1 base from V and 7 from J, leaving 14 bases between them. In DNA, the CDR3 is TGTGCCAGCAGTGAAGGGATTCCCTCAGGGGAGCAGTACTTC. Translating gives CASSEGIPSGEQYF.

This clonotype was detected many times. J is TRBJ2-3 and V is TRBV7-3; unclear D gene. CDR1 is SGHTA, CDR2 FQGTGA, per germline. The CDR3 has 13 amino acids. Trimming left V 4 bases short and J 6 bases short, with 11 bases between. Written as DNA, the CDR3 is TGTGCCAGCAGCTCCCATTTCGGGGATACGCAGTATTTT. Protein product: CASSSHFGDTQYF.

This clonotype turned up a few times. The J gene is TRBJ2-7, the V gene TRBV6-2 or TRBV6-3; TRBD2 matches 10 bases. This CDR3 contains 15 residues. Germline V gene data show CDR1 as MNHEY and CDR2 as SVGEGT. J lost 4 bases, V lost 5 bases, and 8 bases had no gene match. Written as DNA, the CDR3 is TGTGCCAGCAGTCTACTCAGCGGGAGGGAATACGAGCAGTACTTC. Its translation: CASSLLSGREYEQYF.